This T cell receptor (beta chain) was obtained from a study of blood T cell repertoires in COVID-19. As for the study in general: Spain, Italy and the United States supplied samples that represented acute and convalescent COVID-19. Nucleic acid was either cDNA or gDNA, and it came from T cells, B-cell-depleted T cells, or PBMCs.

Produced via immunoSEQ multiplex PCR; TCRdb's table is partial and in-frame only. Of 200,000 or so clones in the sample, roughly 90% were seen once. Trimming took 3 bases from V and 3 from J, leaving 20 bases between them. The CDR3 contains 18 residues. Germline V CDR1 and CDR2: MGHRA, YSYEKL. Assignment of participants to cohorts was predicated upon participant-reported clinical history. Two negative PCRs, clearance, or symptom resolution characterized the recovered Cohort 3 donors. The chain employs TRBV4-1 and TRBJ2-2; a possible D gene is TRBD1 (5 bases). The sample consisted of PBMCs or T cells enriched from blood (not recorded which). The clonotype was recovered from a woman aged 18-35 years who had recovered from COVID-19. Here the CDR3 reads CASSHRRRQGPDTGELFF. The CDR3 region has the DNA TGCGCCAGCAGCCACAGACGGCGCCAGGGCCCTGACACCGGGGAGCTGTTTTTT.